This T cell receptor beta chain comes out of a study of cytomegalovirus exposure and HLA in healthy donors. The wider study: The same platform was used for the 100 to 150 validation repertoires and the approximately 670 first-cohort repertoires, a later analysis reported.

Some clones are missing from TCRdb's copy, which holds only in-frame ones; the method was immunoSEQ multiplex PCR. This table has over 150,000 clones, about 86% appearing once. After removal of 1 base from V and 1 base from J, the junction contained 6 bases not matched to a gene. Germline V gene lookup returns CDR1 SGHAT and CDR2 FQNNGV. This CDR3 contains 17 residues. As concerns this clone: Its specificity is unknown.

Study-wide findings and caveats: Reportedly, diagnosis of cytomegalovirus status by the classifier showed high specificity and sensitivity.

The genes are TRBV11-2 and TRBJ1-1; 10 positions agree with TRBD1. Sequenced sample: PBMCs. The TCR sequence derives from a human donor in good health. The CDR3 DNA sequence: TGTGCCAGCAGCTTAGTGGGGGGACAGGGGAAGAACACTGAAGCTTTCTTT. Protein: CASSLVGGQGKNTEAFF. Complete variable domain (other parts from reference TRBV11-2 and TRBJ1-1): EAGVAQSPRYKIIEKRQSVAFWCNPISGHATLYWYQQILGQGPKLLIQFQNNGVVDDSQLPKDRFSAERLKGVDSTLKIQPAKLEDSAVYLCASSLVGGQGKNTEAFFGQGTRLTVV.